This TCR beta chain derives from a study of graft-versus-host responses after intestinal transplantation (dated by TCRdb to the early 2020s). In the study overall: Multivisceral, liver-intestinal, or isolated intestinal transplants were received by the recipients. Of the roughly 24 intestinal transplant recipients enrolled in the cohort, one of whom was a retransplant, 3 patients without pretransplant specimens were excluded. After intestinal transplantation, graft-versus-host and host-versus-graft alloreactive T cell clones were followed in the graft, circulation and bone marrow using bulk TCR-beta CDR3 sequencing. Every recipient was given anti-thymocyte globulin induction, followed by around three years of maintenance tacrolimus and steroids. To identify alloreactive clones, pre-transplant mixed lymphocyte reaction products were sequenced and compared with unstimulated pre-transplant donor and recipient T cells. Rather than being sequenced by the commercial service, samples from a few later patients were sequenced in-house on an Illumina MiSeq and processed with MiXCR. Donor T cell macrochimerism was defined as a peak of at least 4% donor T cells among recipient peripheral blood mononuclear cells.

As to this clone: The antigen it recognizes is unknown. There are no base qualities to consult, and no much larger clone falls within one base.

Findings and caveats that apply to the study as a whole: High GvH to HvG T cell clonal ratios were observed in the allografts of patients with donor T cell macrochimerism. Early after transplant, peak levels of circulating GvH clones were associated with declines in HvG clones. GvH clones were detected in recipient bone marrow, and some of these GvH clones were observed earlier in ileal mucosa or blood, consistent with an intestinal mucosal origin. Conclusions were limited by the relatively low number and heterogeneity of intestinal transplant patients.

In the paper's terms, the time point label means: cells obtained before transplantation from donor or recipient. CD3+CD4+ and CD3+CD8+ populations were FACS-sorted from unstimulated pre-transplant donor and recipient cells taken from spleen or lymph nodes. Library preparation employed the immunoSEQ multiplex PCR assay. For most patients, genomic DNA was isolated using the Qiagen DNeasy Blood and Tissue Kit and was shipped frozen to Adaptive Biotechnologies for TCR sequencing. High-throughput TCR-beta CDR3 sequencing of genomic DNA from most patients was performed by Adaptive Biotechnologies. Per the original workflow: Adaptive's ImmunoSEQ software was the source of the TCR sequencing data for about 18 patients, while three other patients were processed with MiXCR and VDJtools. To correct CD4 versus CD8 sorting errors, sequences present in both subsets at a frequency ratio below 5:1 were removed. CDR3 nucleotide sequences shared between donor and recipient were removed because their origin could not be assigned. At least 2-fold expansion over unstimulated cells and a minimum CFSE-low frequency of 0.002% (template counts) or 0.001% (read counts) were required for clones to be classified as alloreactive. Clones were considered mappable if detected in sequenced pre-transplant spleen, lymph node, or MLR CFSE-low populations of the donor or recipient. The cumulative frequency of alloreactive clones was calculated as a percentage of all sequences, weighted by copy number. TCRdb stores this immuneACCESS table with in-frame sequences only. Part of the clones is absent; in the studies checked, under half of the shortfall reflects unresolved V genes, and no reason is known for the rest. For V, J and clone size, that table is used; D and trimming come from the DNA. In this sample the table shows more than 85,000 clones, approximately 92% of which occur a single time. Of the sample, about 0.54% falls within the top ten clones.

This sequence was found in a human donor who received an intestinal transplant. The sequences come from unstimulated CD8+ T cells sorted from spleen or lymph node cells, collected before intestinal transplant.

The CDR3 protein sequence reads: CASSRDRDGYTF. The sequenced DNA is TGTGCCAGCAGCCGGGACAGGGATGGCTACACCTTC. The rearrangement joined TRBV7-9 to TRBJ1-2; 9 central nucleotides agree with TRBD1. V is trimmed back by 5 bases and J by 6 bases, and the junction contains 1 base that no gene match accounts for. The CDR3 goes from the cysteine to the phenylalanine over 12 residues. The sequence is cut down to CDR3 DNA, 36 bases in frame from base 1. The germline V gene (reference sequence) yields SEHNR for CDR1 and FQNEAQ for CDR2.